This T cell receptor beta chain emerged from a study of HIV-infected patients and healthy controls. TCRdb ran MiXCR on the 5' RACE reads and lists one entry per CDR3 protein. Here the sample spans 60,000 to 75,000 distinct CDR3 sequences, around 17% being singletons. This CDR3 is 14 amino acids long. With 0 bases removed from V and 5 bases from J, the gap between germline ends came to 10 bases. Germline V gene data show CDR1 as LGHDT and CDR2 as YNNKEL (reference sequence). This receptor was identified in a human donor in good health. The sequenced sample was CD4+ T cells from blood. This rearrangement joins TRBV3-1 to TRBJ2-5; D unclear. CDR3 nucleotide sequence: TGTGCCAGCAGCCAAGATCTGTGGGCGGAGACCCAGTACTTC. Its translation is CASSQDLWAETQYF.